Listed below are T cell receptor beta chains from one sample, sequenced in a study of CD8 T cells in ankylosing spondylitis. TCRdb fed the 5' RACE reads into MiXCR, producing one record per CDR3 protein. The sample holds about 390,000 distinct CDR3 sequences; approximately 20% are singletons and the top ten take less than 20%. Sequences were obtained from blood, either unsorted or a sorted T cell fraction (not recorded which). Every receptor here comes from a male donor with ankylosing spondylitis. Both conserved end residues are trimmed from each CDR3. Not all rows give a size; the values are once, few, many and, for expanded clones, a class.

V	size	CDR3
TRBV5-1	.	ASSLDRAPPNEQF
TRBV20-1	.	SARGGRAVYEQF
TRBV5-1	.	ASSLGRRHAWGEQY
TRBV29-1	few	SVGGLAGEAAKNIQY
TRBV10-3	.	ATRTGETQY
TRBV5-1	many	ASSLEREIHEQY
TRBV18	.	ASSPGVGTEAF
TRBV27	.	ASSLSYGSSYEQY
TRBV20-1	few	SAREGLKETQY
TRBV6-1	.	ASRLAGATGELF
TRBV20-1	.	SARDGVNEQY
TRBV2	.	ACHLWGPETQY
TRBV12-3/TRBV12-4	few	ASGDSNQPQH
TRBV4-3	few	ASSQDGSPKSAQH
TRBV20-1	few	SASGLAGTQY
TRBV6-5	few	AGWTELYEQY
TRBV7-2	.	ASSLWGSGYMNTEAF
TRBV6-2/TRBV6-3	.	ASSSPRVNMNTEAF
TRBV9	.	ASSVWAGREQY
TRBV30	.	AFQWPYNEQF
TRBV12-3/TRBV12-4	many	ASSPTSGSKTQY
TRBV12-3/TRBV12-4	few	ASRSPSTGGNTEAF
TRBV14	.	ASSPQRTGENTGELF
TRBV20-1	.	SARDLGQGNEQF
TRBV6-1	.	ASSVLAGSVYEQY
TRBV18	.	ASGLGPSDTQY
TRBV20-1	few	SAREGTGWEKLF
TRBV15	few	ATSRDLVEQY
TRBV5-1	.	ASSWVPATGDEQY
TRBV29-1	.	RADRGETQY
TRBV29-1	few	SVELVSTDTQY
TRBV7-2	.	ASSLSVWTGGYGYT
TRBV20-1	.	SAGRADSYEQY
TRBV3-1	few	ASSQDSTSNQPQH
TRBV2	.	ASGRGAPNEQF
TRBV20-1	.	SVTGTGMSNQPQH
TRBV28	.	ASNTALLSYNEQF
TRBV7-8	.	ASSLLPQAGMAF
TRBV5-1	.	ASSLGKNTNTGELF
TRBV20-1	.	SASPSASPSTDTQY
TRBV6-5	.	ASSYSVLALNEQF
TRBV25-1	few	ASSEAGVSYNEQF
TRBV27	few	ASSFREGAYEQY
TRBV28	.	ASSFGRGANTGELF
TRBV5-1	.	ASSLRAPEENSPLH
TRBV29-1	.	SVEERGTGPYEQY
TRBV7-3	few	ASSYAGNNEQF
TRBV20-1	.	SAGFPGQGVDNEQF
TRBV10-3	few	AINGNREMDEQF
TRBV20-1	few	SARTGEFYEQY
TRBV7-9	few	ASSSTITGGKETQY
TRBV12-3/TRBV12-4	few	ASSRDSQPQH
TRBV4-3	few	ASSRYIGGNTEAF
TRBV20-1	few	SARGVLAGVGAETQY